This TCR beta chain appears in the sequencing data of a study of monozygotic twins with inflammatory bowel disease. Regarding this clonotype: Its specificity is not known.

Via template switching, UMIs carrying a 6-nucleotide sample barcode were introduced. TCRdb re-called the 5' RACE reads; one entry per CDR3 protein, DNA not given. The listing contains about 420,000 distinct CDR3 sequences. General study findings and limits: No difference in repertoire similarity was seen between concordant and discordant twins, possibly because power was limited.

CDR1 and CDR2 (germline): DFQATT, SNEGSKA (reference sequence). The CDR3 spans 14 residues. This clonotype was obtained from a human donor with ulcerative colitis or Crohn's disease, or a healthy co-twin of an affected twin (not recorded which). The sample consisted of blood. The V gene is TRBV20-1, the J gene TRBJ2-1. This chain's CDR3 is CRAIRASTYNEQFF.